Reported below is one T cell receptor beta chain. The table lists this clonotype with a few counts. The antigen it recognizes is unknown. A clone one base away is much larger, so this may be a read error. Taken with the paper, the label for time point translates to: newly diagnosed GD, antithyroid drugs for less than 3 months. For both TCR sequencing and RNA sequencing, RNA was extracted from PBMCs in TRIzol. The diagnosis of Graves' disease was made according to American Thyroid Association guidelines. Recruitment of patients was carried out at an endocrinology department in Xi'an, China. From each patient, 7.5 to 9.5 milliliters of peripheral blood was collected into an EDTA anticoagulant tube. Ficoll Paque Plus density gradient separation was used to isolate PBMCs, and no further T cell sorting was done. An Agilent 2100 Bioanalyzer and agarose gel were used to assess RNA quality, and a NanoDrop 2000 was used to measure RNA concentration.

V drops 8 bases and J drops 2 bases, leaving 19 bases in between. The CDR3 runs 16 amino acids, cysteine and phenylalanine included. CDR3 DNA is the only sequence kept; it has 48 bases, read in frame from the first base. This sample was included in a study of regulatory T cells in long-lasting Graves disease (dated by TCRdb to 2020 to 2023). With regard to the full study: In the newly diagnosed Graves' disease group, patients had been taking antithyroid drugs for less than 3 months. This study used TCR sequencing and RNA sequencing of peripheral blood to compare persistent Graves' disease patients against newly diagnosed Graves' disease patients. The study was conducted in China and was registered as a clinical trial. A total of about 35 samples underwent TCR sequencing, from roughly 13 patients with persistent Graves' disease and around 20 patients with newly diagnosed Graves' disease.

The study at large found these results: Only peripheral blood was studied, because thyroid tissue, the primary lesion, was inaccessible. Only the TCR beta chain was sequenced and analyzed. TRBV28, TRBJ1-2 and TRBJ2-5 were preferentially used in persistent disease, while TRBV20-1 and TRBJ2-1 were favored in newly diagnosed disease. Lower TCR Shannon entropy and fewer highly expanded clones were observed in persistent Graves' disease patients than in newly diagnosed patients, which suggested clonal expansion. More public clonotypes were shared among persistent patients (under 3,000) than among newly diagnosed patients (more than 900). The authors noted that the small sample size was a limitation that may lower accuracy.

Receptors were amplified or captured by multiplex PCR. Sequencing relied on an Illumina HiSeq 4000. CDR3 regions were amplified by Arm-PCR with iRepertoire HTBI primers to construct TCR beta libraries. PCR products were gel purified before sequencing. Processing in the source paper ran as follows. A total of 60 to 80 TRBV and 14 TRBJ segments were identified across samples and were used for gene usage analysis of CDR3 amino acid clonotypes. Filtered high-quality paired reads were merged into contigs using COPE and FqMerger. Contigs were aligned with BLAST to IMGT TRBV, TRBD and TRBJ reference genes, and CDR3 was defined per IMGT. Any clonotype with a frequency above 0.1% was counted as a highly expanded clone. Shannon entropy served as the measure of repertoire diversity, while the Gini coefficient captured V-J evenness. A clonotype found in more than one individual was treated as public. Starting from the raw public reads, TCRdb applied fastp trimming at Q25, assembled clones with MiXCR and retained in-frame beta chains. All rows with the same CDR3 protein become a single entry with the most common DNA and genes. These V and J calls derive from TCRdb rather than the authors' analysis. The sample table shows roughly 350,000 distinct CDR3 sequences, and roughly 15% are seen once. Jointly, the top ten make up around 21% of the sample.

The sample also formed part of further work on T cells in Graves' hyperthyroidism and ophthalmopathy. From the second report: A patient counted as having stable Graves' hyperthyroidism if no progression to ophthalmopathy occurred over 18 months of follow-up. Hyperthyroidism patients were newly diagnosed, with disease duration under 2 months, and aged 18 to 65 years. The study excluded patients with uncontrolled infections, other autoimmune diseases, pregnancy or lactation. Diagnoses were based on clinical symptoms, serum thyroxine and TRAb, thyroid ultrasound and orbital computed tomography. For the first round of RT-PCR on the TCR CDR3, the HTBI primer set was used together with the Qiagen OneStep RT-PCR kit. Blood samples also contained most of the expanded thyroid clonotypes (frequency above 0.001), which suggests that blood repertoires may reflect thyroid immune responses. Ophthalmopathy was separated from stable hyperthyroidism by a 13 V-J signature model, with about 88% sensitivity and about 84% specificity obtained in cross-validation and 80%/75% obtained in testing. During validation, the model predicted progression to ophthalmopathy a median of about 6.5 months ahead of onset, with just under 71% sensitivity and under 85% specificity. TCR V-J signatures able to tell the groups apart were searched for in a discovery cohort of more than 90 patients, of whom more than 40 had Graves' ophthalmopathy and 57 had stable Graves' hyperthyroidism. Whether ophthalmopathy could be predicted prospectively was tested in an independent validation cohort made up of under 20 hyperthyroidism patients plus 17 patients who later progressed to ophthalmopathy. The roughly 91 discovery patients were randomly divided into training and test sets at a 7:3 ratio. Thyroid tissue and blood T-cell repertoires from about six Graves' hyperthyroidism patients were also compared in the study. Following sampling, methimazole starting at 30 mg daily was given to hyperthyroidism patients, and high-dose intravenous methylprednisolone was given to ophthalmopathy patients. Libraries were constructed in a second round of multiplex PCR, after which size selection and purification were performed. Libraries were sequenced paired-end with 100 bp reads on an Illumina HiSeq2000. SOAPnuke was used to process the raw data, removing reads that contained adapters or uncalled bases, had a mean Phred below 15, or lacked an exact match to the constant primer or identifier. COPE v1.2.5 was used to merge the high-quality paired reads, and each unique nucleotide sequence was defined as a clonotype. MiTCR v1.1 was used to align the clonotypes against IMGT TRBV, TRBD and TRBJ reference segments. The analysis included only V-J combinations with a frequency above 0.0001, which together covered 99.2% of the repertoires. The TCS score was defined as the ratio of F50 (clonal expansion) to E x V (chaos), calculated using BLOSUM62-based TCRdist between CDR3 peptides within each V-J. Welch's t-statistics and random forest reduced fewer than 600 V-J features to about 13, which were used in a naive Bayes classifier (R e1071). Sample size was not statistically predetermined, and investigators were not blinded to group allocation. TCR Vbeta CDR3 sequencing of some 140 peripheral blood samples (more than 40 ophthalmopathy, about 74 hyperthyroidism and some 17 progressor patients) is reported in the paper.

The sequences come from peripheral blood mononuclear cells (PBMCs), collected at new diagnosis, from a patient treated with antithyroid drugs. Recombination joined TRBV12-3 or TRBV12-4 with TRBJ1-5; TRBD1 could be the D gene, as 6 bases match. The clonotype was recovered from a woman aged 18-29 years with Graves disease. Donor details come from another sample of the same person, matched by shared clones. The CDR3 region reads CASGGVAGDRNQPQHF. Here is the DNA: TGTGCCAGCGGCGGGGTGGCAGGGGACCGCAATCAGCCCCAGCATTTT.